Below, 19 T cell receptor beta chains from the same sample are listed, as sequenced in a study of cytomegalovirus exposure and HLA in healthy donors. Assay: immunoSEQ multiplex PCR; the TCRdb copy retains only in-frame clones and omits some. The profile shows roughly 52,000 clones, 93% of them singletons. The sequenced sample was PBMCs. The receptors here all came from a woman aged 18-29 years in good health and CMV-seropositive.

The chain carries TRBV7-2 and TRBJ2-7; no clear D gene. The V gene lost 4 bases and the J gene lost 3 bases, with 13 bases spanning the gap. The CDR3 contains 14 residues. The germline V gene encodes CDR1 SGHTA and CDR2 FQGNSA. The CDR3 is CASSSLSRFYEQYF. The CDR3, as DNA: TGTGCCAGCAGCTCCCTTTCCAGATTCTACGAGCAGTACTTC.

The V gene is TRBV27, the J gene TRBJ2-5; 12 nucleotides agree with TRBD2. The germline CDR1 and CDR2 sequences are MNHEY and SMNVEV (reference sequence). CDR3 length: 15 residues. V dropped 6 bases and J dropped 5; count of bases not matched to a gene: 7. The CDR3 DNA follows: TGTGCCAGCAGAAGCCTAGCGGGGGGGGCGGAGACCCAGTACTTC. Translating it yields CASRSLAGGAETQYF.

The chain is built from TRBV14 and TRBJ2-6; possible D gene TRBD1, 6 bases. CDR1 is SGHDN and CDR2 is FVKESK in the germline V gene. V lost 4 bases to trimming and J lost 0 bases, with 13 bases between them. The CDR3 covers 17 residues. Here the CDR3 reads CASSRDTSFSGANVLTF. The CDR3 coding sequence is TGTGCCAGCAGCCGGGACACCAGTTTCTCTGGGGCCAACGTCCTGACTTTC.

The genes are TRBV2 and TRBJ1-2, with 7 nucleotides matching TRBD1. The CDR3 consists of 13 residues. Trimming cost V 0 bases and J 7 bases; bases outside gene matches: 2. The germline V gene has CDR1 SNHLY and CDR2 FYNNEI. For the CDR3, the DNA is TGTGCCAGCAGTGAAGCAGGGGGCGGTGGCTACACCTTC. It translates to CASSEAGGGGYTF.

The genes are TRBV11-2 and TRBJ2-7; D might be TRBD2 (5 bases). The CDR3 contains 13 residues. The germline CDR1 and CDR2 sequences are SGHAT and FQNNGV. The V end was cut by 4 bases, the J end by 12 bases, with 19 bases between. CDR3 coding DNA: TGTGCCAGCAGCTCCTACCCTCAGACTACGGGGTACTTC. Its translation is CASSSYPQTTGYF.

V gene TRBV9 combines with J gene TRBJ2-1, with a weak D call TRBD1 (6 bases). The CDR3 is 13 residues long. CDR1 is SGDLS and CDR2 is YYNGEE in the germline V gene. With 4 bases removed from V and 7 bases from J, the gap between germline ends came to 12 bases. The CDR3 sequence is CASSSQGMNEQFF. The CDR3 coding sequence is TGTGCCAGCAGCTCACAGGGTATGAATGAGCAGTTCTTC. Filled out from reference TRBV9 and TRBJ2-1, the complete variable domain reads DSGVTQTPKHLITATGQRVTLRCSPRSGDLSVYWYQQSLDQGLQFLIQYYNGEERAKGNILERFSAQQFPDLHSELNLSSLELGDSALYFCASSSQGMNEQFFGPGTRLTVL.

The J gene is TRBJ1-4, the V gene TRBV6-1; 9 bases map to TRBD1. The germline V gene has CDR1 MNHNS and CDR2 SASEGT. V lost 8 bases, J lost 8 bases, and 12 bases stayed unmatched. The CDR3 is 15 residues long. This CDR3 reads CASQTGQGGWEKLFF. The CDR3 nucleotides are TGTGCCAGCCAGACGGGACAGGGAGGGTGGGAAAAACTGTTTTTT.

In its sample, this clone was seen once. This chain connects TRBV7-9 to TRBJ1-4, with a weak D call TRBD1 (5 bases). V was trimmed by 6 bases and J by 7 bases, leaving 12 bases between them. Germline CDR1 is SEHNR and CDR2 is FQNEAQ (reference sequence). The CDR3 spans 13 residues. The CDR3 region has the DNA TGTGCCAGCAGGGGACTCCTAGGTGAAAAACTGTTTTTT. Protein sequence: CASRGLLGEKLFF.

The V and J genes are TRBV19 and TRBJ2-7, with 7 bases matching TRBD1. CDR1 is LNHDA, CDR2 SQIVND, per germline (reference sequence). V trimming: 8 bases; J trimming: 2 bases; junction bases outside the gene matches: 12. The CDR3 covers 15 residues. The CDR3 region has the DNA TGTGCCAGTTCAACCCCCCGGACAGGCCCCTACGAGCAGTACTTC. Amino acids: CASSTPRTGPYEQYF.

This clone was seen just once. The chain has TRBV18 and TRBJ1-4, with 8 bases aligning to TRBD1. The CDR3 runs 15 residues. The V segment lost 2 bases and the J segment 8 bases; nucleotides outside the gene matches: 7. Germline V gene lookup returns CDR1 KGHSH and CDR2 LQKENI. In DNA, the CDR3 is TGTGCCAGCTCACCAGATGGCGCAGGGGGCGAAAAACTGTTTTTT. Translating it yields CASSPDGAGGEKLFF.

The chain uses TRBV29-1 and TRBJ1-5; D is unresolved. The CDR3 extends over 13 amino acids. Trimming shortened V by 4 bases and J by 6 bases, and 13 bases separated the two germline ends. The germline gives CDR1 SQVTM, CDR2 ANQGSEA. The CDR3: CSVAEGSGQPQHF. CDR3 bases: TGCAGCGTTGCGGAGGGTTCGGGTCAGCCCCAGCATTTT. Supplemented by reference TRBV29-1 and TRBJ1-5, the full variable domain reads SAVISQKPSRDICQRGTSLTIQCQVDSQVTMMFWYRQQPGQSLTLIATANQGSEATYESGFVIDKFPISRPNLTFSTLTVSNMSPEDSSIYLCSVAEGSGQPQHFGDGTRLSIL.

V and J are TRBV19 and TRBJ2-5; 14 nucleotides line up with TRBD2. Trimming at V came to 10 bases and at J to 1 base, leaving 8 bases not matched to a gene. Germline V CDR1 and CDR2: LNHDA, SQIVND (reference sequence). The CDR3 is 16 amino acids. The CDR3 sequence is CATSTSGGGSQETQYF. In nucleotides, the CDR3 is TGTGCCACCTCGACTAGCGGGGGGGGAAGCCAAGAGACCCAGTACTTC.

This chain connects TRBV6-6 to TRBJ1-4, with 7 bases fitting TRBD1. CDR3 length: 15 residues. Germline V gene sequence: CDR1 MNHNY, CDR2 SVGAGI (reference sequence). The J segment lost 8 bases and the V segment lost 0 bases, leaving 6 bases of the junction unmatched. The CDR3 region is CASSYSGQRIEKLFF. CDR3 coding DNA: TGTGCCAGCAGTTACTCGGGACAGAGGATCGAAAAACTGTTTTTT.

The CDR3 DNA is TGTGCCAGCAGCTTACCCGGGACAACGGGCTACACCTTC. As protein: CASSLPGTTGYTF. The chain has TRBV7-9 and TRBJ1-2, with D perhaps matching TRBD1 (6 bases). The CDR3 contains 13 residues. Germline V gives CDR1 SEHNR, CDR2 FQNEAQ (reference sequence). V was shortened by 2 bases and J by 8 bases, with 12 bases between the two germline ends. Variable domain in full (rest from reference TRBV7-9 and TRBJ1-2): DTGVSQNPRHKITKRGQNVTFRCDPISEHNRLYWYRQTLGQGPEFLTYFQNEAQLEKSRLLSDRFSAERPKGSFSTLEIQRTEQGDSAMYLCASSLPGTTGYTFGSGTRLTVV.

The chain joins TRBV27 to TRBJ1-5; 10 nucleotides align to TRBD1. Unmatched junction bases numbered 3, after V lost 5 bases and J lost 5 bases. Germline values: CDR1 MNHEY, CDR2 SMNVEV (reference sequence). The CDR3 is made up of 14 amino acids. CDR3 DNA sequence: TGTGCCAGCAGTCTGACAGGGGGCCATCAGCCCCAGCATTTT. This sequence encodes CASSLTGGHQPQHF.

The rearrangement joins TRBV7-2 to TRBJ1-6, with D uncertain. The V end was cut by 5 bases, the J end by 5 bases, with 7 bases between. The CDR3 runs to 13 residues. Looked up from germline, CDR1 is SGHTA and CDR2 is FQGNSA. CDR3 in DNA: TGTGCCAGCAGCCCTCCGGATAATTCACCCCTCCACTTT. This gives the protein CASSPPDNSPLHF.

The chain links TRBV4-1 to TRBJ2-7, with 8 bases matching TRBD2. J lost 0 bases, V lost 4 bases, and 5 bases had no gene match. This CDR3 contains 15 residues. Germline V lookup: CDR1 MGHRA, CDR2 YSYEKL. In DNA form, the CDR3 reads TGCGCCAGCAGCCCATACGGGACTAGCTCCTACGAGCAGTACTTC. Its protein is CASSPYGTSSYEQYF.

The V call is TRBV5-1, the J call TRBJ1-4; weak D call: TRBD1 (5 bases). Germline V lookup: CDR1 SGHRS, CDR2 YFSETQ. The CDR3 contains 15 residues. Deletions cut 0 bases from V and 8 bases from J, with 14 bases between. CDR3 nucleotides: TGCGCCAGCAGCTTGGATGTGGGGCCGGAAGAAAAACTGTTTTTT. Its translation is CASSLDVGPEEKLFF.

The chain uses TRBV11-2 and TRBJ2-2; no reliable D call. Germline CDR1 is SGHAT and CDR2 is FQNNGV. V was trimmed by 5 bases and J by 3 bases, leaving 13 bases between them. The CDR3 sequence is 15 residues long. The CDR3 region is CASSPMTGDTGELFF. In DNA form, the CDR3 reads TGTGCCAGCAGCCCAATGACTGGAGACACCGGGGAGCTGTTTTTT.